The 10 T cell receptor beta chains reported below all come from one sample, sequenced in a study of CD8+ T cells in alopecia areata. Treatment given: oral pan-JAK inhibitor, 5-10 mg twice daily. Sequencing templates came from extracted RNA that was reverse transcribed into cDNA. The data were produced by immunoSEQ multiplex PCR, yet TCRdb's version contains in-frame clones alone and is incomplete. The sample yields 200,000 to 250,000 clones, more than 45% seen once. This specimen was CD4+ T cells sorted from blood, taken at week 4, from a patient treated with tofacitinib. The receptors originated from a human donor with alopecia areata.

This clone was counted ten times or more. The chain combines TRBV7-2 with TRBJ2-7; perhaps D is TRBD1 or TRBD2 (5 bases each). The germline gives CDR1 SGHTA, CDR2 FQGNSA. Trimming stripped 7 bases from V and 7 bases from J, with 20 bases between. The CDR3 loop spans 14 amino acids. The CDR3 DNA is TGTGCCAGCAAACCCGGGACCGCCGAGTGGGAGCAGTACTTC. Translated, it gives CASKPGTAEWEQYF.

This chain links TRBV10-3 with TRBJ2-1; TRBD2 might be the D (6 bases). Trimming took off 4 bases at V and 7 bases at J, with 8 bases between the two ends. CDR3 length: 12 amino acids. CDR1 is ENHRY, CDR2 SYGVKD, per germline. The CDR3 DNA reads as TGTGCCATCAGTGTCGGAGGGAATGAGCAGTTCTTC. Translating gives CAISVGGNEQFF.

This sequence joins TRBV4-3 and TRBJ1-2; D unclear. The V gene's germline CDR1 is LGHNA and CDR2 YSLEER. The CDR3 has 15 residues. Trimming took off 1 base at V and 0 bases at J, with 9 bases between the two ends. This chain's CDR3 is CASSQVNGPNYGYTF. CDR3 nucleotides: TGCGCCAGCAGCCAAGTAAACGGACCTAACTATGGCTACACCTTC.

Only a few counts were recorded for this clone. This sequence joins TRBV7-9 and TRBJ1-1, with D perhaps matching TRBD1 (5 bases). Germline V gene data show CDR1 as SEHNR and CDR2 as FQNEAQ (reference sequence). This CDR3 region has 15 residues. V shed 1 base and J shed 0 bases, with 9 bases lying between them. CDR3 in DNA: TGTGCCAGCAGCTTAGTATCGGGGGTGAACACTGAAGCTTTCTTT. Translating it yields CASSLVSGVNTEAFF.

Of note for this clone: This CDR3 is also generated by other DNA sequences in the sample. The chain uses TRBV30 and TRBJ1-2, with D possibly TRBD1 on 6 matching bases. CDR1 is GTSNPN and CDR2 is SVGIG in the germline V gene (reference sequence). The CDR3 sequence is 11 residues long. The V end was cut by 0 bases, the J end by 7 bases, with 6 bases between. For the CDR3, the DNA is TGTGCCTGGAGTGTAGGGGGTGGCTACACCTTC. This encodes CAWSVGGGYTF.

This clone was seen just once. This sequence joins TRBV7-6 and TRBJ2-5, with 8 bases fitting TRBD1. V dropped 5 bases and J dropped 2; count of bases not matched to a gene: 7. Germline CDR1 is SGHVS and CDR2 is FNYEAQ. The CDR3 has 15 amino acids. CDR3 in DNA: TGTGCCAGCAGCGGCCTTGGGACAGGTCAAGAGACCCAGTACTTC. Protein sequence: CASSGLGTGQETQYF. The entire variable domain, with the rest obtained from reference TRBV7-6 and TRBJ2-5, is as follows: GAGVSQSPRYKVTKRGQDVALRCDPISGHVSLYWYRQALGQGPEFLTYFNYEAQQDKSGLPNDRFSAERPEGSISTLTIQRTEQRDSAMYRCASSGLGTGQETQYFGPGTRLLVL.

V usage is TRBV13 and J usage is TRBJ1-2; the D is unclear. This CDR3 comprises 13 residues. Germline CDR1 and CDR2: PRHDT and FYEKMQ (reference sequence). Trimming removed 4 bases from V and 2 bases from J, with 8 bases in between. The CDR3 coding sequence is TGTGCCAGCAGCTCCCGAACGAACTATGGCTACACCTTC. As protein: CASSSRTNYGYTF.

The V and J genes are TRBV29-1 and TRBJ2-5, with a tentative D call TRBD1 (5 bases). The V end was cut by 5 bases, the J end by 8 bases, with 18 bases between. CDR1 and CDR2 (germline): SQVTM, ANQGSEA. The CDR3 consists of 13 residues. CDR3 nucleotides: TGCAGCGTTCAACCAGGGTCGCTTTTCACCCAGTACTTC. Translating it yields CSVQPGSLFTQYF.

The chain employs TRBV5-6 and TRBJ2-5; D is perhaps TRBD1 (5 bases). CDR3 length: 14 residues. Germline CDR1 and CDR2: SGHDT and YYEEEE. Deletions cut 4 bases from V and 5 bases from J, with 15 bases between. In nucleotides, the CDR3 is TGTGCCAGCAGCATACTCAGGGTTTCGGAGACCCAGTACTTC. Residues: CASSILRVSETQYF. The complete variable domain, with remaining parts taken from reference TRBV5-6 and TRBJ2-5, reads DAGVTQSPTHLIKTRGQQVTLRCSPKSGHDTVSWYQQALGQGPQFIFQYYEEEERQRGNFPDRFSGHQFPNYSSELNVNALLLGDSALYLCASSILRVSETQYFGPGTRLLVL.

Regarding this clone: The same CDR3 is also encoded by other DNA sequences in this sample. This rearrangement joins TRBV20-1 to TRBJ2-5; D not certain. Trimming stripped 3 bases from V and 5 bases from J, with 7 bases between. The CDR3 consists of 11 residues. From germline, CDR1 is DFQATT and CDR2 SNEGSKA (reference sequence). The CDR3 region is CSASSVETQYF. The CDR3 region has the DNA TGCAGTGCTAGCTCCGTGGAGACCCAGTACTTC.